The 30 T cell receptor beta chains reported below all come from one sample, sequenced in a study of T cell repertoires in cytomegalovirus infection (dated by TCRdb to about 2019). Their antigen targets remain unknown. In light of the paper, this sample's treatment or condition label describes: in vitro stimulation with specific CMV peptide epitopes to enrich CMV-specific T cells. Sequencing relied on an Illumina HiSeq 1500. Through fastp at Q25 and MiXCR, TCRdb rebuilt clones from the public reads, retaining in-frame beta chains. Every distinct CDR3 protein forms one entry, paired with its most common genes and DNA. This sample lists approximately 990,000 distinct CDR3 sequences; roughly 31% were detected once. The ten largest account for 11% to 15% of the sample. Specimen: cultured CD8+ T cells from PBMCs, collected from culture after CMV antigen stimulation. The source is a human donor in good health (CMV status not recorded). Some clones in this sample may be carry-over from other donors' samples.

The CDR3 coding sequence is TGTGCCAGCACAACCTATCAGGGAACTGAAGCTTTCTTT. Translated, it gives CASTTYQGTEAFF. The rearrangement joins TRBV3-1 to TRBJ1-1; maybe TRBD1 (5 bases). CDR1 is LGHDT and CDR2 is YNNKEL in the germline V gene (reference sequence). The CDR3 runs 13 residues. V lost 7 bases and J lost 5, with 14 bases in between. The entire variable domain, with the rest obtained from reference TRBV3-1 and TRBJ1-1, is as follows: DTAVSQTPKYLVTQMGNDKSIKCEQNLGHDTMYWYKQDSKKFLKIMFSYNNKELIINETVPNRFSPKSPDKAHLNLHINSLELGDSAVYFCASTTYQGTEAFFGQGTRLTVV.

This clonotype was observed a few times. The V and J genes are TRBV28 and TRBJ2-5; 9 nucleotides line up with TRBD1. Germline V gives CDR1 MDHEN, CDR2 SYDVKM. The CDR3 runs to 18 residues. Germline trimming cut 3 bases from V and 0 bases from J; bases unmatched to any gene: 11. CDR3 coding DNA: TGTGCCAGCAGTTTGTACAGGGGGCCGCCTGAGTACCAAGAGACCCAGTACTTC. Protein product: CASSLYRGPPEYQETQYF.

This rearrangement joins TRBV4-2 to TRBJ1-6; possible D gene TRBD1, 5 bases. The CDR3 runs 16 residues. The V end was cut by 0 bases, the J end by 8 bases, with 14 bases between. Germline V CDR1 and CDR2: LGHNA, YNFKEQ. In DNA, the CDR3 is TGTGCCAGCAGCCAAGAGGGGCGGAGGGATTATTCACCCCTCCACTTT. Protein sequence: CASSQEGRRDYSPLHF.

This clonotype has more than one count but fewer than ten. The chain couples TRBV27 to TRBJ2-5; TRBD2 might be the D (7 bases). Germline CDR1 MNHEY, CDR2 SMNVEV (reference sequence). The CDR3 has 14 residues. The germline V and J ends were trimmed by 5 bases and 3 bases, with 13 bases remaining between them. The CDR3 DNA reads as TGTGCCAGCAGTGTACTAGGGGGGGAAGAGACCCAGTACTTC. It translates to CASSVLGGEETQYF.

In its sample, this clonotype was seen a few times. The J gene is TRBJ2-5, the V gene TRBV12-3 or TRBV12-4; D call uncertain. This CDR3 is built from 13 residues. Trimming took 2 bases from V and 4 from J, leaving 8 bases between them. CDR3 protein: CASSLFEGETQYF. CDR3 bases: TGTGCCAGCAGTTTATTCGAAGGAGAGACCCAGTACTTC.

The rearrangement links TRBV12-3 or TRBV12-4 to TRBJ2-1, with D maybe TRBD1 (5 bases). The V end was cut by 6 bases, the J end by 5 bases, with 17 bases between. CDR3 length: 15 residues. For the CDR3, the DNA is TGTGCCAGCAGCCGGTTCCATTTAGGGGACAATGAGCAGTTCTTC. Translation: CASSRFHLGDNEQFF.

This clonotype was seen a handful of times. The chain uses TRBV6-6 and TRBJ2-5, with D maybe TRBD2 (7 bases). The germline V gene encodes CDR1 MNHNY and CDR2 SVGAGI (reference sequence). This CDR3 region has 17 residues. Trimming shortened V by 7 bases and J by 3 bases, and 24 bases separated the two germline ends. CDR3 in DNA: TGTGCCAGCACTCTCCTGGGGGGGCTGGGCAAAGAAGAGACCCAGTACTTC. Translated: CASTLLGGLGKEETQYF.

The chain joins TRBV20-1 to TRBJ2-1; 10 bases align to TRBD1. The CDR3 has 16 residues. Germline CDR1 reads DFQATT; CDR2 reads SNEGSKA (reference sequence). After removal of 6 bases from V and 0 bases from J, the junction contained 8 bases not matched to a gene. The DNA of the CDR3 is TGCAGTGCCCATAGGACAGGGGGGAGCTCCTACAATGAGCAGTTCTTC. It is translated as CSAHRTGGSSYNEQFF.

This clonotype was observed a handful of times. The V and J genes are TRBV4-1 and TRBJ1-5, with D uncertain. V was cut by 0 bases and J by 5 bases, with 8 bases left in between. The CDR3 totals 14 residues. CDR1 MGHRA and CDR2 YSYEKL come from the germline V gene. The CDR3 loop reads CASSQESGDQPQHF. DNA of the CDR3: TGCGCCAGCAGCCAAGAAAGCGGGGATCAGCCCCAGCATTTT.

The chain has TRBV18 and TRBJ1-4; 8 nucleotides agree with TRBD1. The CDR3 totals 20 residues. J lost 5 bases, V lost 3 bases, and 20 bases had no gene match. Germline assignment: CDR1 KGHSH and CDR2 LQKENI. DNA of the CDR3: TGTGCCAGCTCACCGTTAGTCGGAAATGAGCCGGGACAGGACAATGAAAAACTGTTTTTT. Translated: CASSPLVGNEPGQDNEKLFF.

This clonotype was observed a handful of times. This sequence joins TRBV25-1 and TRBJ2-7; 7 positions agree with TRBD2. V dropped 1 base and J dropped 0; count of bases not matched to a gene: 3. The CDR3 contains 15 residues. Germline lookup yields CDR1 MGHDK and CDR2 SYGVNS. The CDR3, as DNA: TGTGCCAGCAGTGAATCGGGGGGTAACTCCTACGAGCAGTACTTC. This sequence encodes CASSESGGNSYEQYF.

The rearrangement joins TRBV12-3 or TRBV12-4 to TRBJ2-3; 8 bases are shared with TRBD2. The CDR3 sequence is 15 residues long. The J segment lost 5 bases and the V segment lost 5 bases, leaving 9 bases of the junction unmatched. The DNA for the CDR3 is TGTGCCAGCAGTGCCCCGGGACTAGAGGGAGATACGCAGTATTTT. This encodes CASSAPGLEGDTQYF.

This clonotype appeared a few times. V and J are TRBV11-3 and TRBJ2-2; D is unresolved. The CDR3 totals 16 residues. Germline V gene data show CDR1 as SGHNT and CDR2 as YENEEA. V was clipped by 5 bases and J by 5 bases, with 18 bases between them. CDR3 coding DNA: TGTGCCAGCAGCAAGGAAGTGGTGGATAGGACCGGGGAGCTGTTTTTT. It specifies CASSKEVVDRTGELFF.

This clonotype was observed a handful of times. V gene TRBV6-6 combines with J gene TRBJ2-7; 7 bases align to TRBD1. From germline, CDR1 is MNHNY and CDR2 SVGAGI (reference sequence). The J segment lost 3 bases and the V segment lost 0 bases, leaving 8 bases of the junction unmatched. The length of the CDR3 is 16 residues. CDR3 DNA: TGTGCCAGCAGTTACTCGAGGCAGGGGGATATCTACGAGCAGTACTTC. This sequence encodes CASSYSRQGDIYEQYF.

This clonotype was observed a few times. V and J are TRBV7-6 and TRBJ2-7, with D hard to call. This CDR3 has 14 residues. With 5 bases removed from V and 0 bases from J, the gap between germline ends came to 11 bases. Per germline, CDR1 SGHVS and CDR2 FNYEAQ. This CDR3 reads CASSLPGNSYEQYF. For the CDR3, the DNA is TGTGCCAGCAGCCTGCCCGGAAACTCCTACGAGCAGTACTTC.

The chain has TRBV24-1 and TRBJ2-1; either TRBD1 or TRBD2 may supply D (5 bases each). With 7 bases removed from V and 5 bases from J, the gap between germline ends came to 11 bases. There are 13 residues in the CDR3. Per the germline V gene, CDR1 is KGHDR and CDR2 is SFDVKD. The CDR3 reads CATRGMGDNEQFF. CDR3 DNA sequence: TGTGCCACCAGGGGAATGGGGGACAATGAGCAGTTCTTC.

This clonotype was detected a few times. The chain carries TRBV6-6 and TRBJ2-7; D possibly matches TRBD1 or TRBD2 (6 bases each). V dropped 2 bases and J dropped 0 bases, with 20 bases sitting between them. The CDR3 has 18 amino acids. Germline loops: CDR1 MNHNY, CDR2 SVGAGI (reference sequence). DNA of the CDR3: TGTGCCAGCAGTTACCCCCGGGACTCAAGGGGGTCCTCCTACGAGCAGTACTTC. Amino acids: CASSYPRDSRGSSYEQYF.

This clonotype has a count of ten or more. The rearrangement uses TRBV7-9 and TRBJ1-1, with a tentative D call TRBD1 (5 bases). The CDR3 has 16 residues. The germline CDR1 and CDR2 sequences are SEHNR and FQNEAQ (reference sequence). The V end lost 1 base, the J end lost 5 bases, and 17 bases lay between the germline ends. In DNA, the CDR3 is TGTGCCAGCAGCTTAGGCCCGCGGGGGATCGGGACTGAAGCTTTCTTT. Its protein product is CASSLGPRGIGTEAFF. Based on the CDR3 plus reference TRBV7-9 and TRBJ1-1, the full variable domain is DTGVSQNPRHKITKRGQNVTFRCDPISEHNRLYWYRQTLGQGPEFLTYFQNEAQLEKSRLLSDRFSAERPKGSFSTLEIQRTEQGDSAMYLCASSLGPRGIGTEAFFGQGTRLTVV.

This clonotype was observed a few times. The rearrangement links TRBV10-3 to TRBJ2-2; 7 bases fit TRBD1. Germline loops: CDR1 ENHRY, CDR2 SYGVKD. The CDR3 spans 14 residues. V shed 6 bases and J 4 bases; nucleotides not matched to a gene: 5. Here the CDR3 reads CAISRDSSTGELFF. CDR3 bases: TGTGCCATCAGCCGGGACAGTTCCACCGGGGAGCTGTTTTTT.

This chain connects TRBV20-1 to TRBJ2-7, with D tentatively TRBD2 (5 bases). The CDR3 extends over 13 amino acids. Germline CDR1 and CDR2: DFQATT and SNEGSKA (reference sequence). The ends were cut back, 1 base at V and 0 bases at J, with 7 bases in the middle. The CDR3 sequence: CSARAGISYEQYV. Here the CDR3 DNA reads TGCAGTGCTAGAGCCGGGATCTCCTACGAGCAGTACGTC.

In regard to this clonotype: A single base separates this from a much larger clone, so it may be a read error. The chain has TRBV25-1 and TRBJ2-5; perhaps TRBD1 as D (8 bases). CDR3 length: 12 residues. Germline values: CDR1 MGHDK, CDR2 SYGVNS. The CDR3 reads CASYTGGETLYF. The CDR3 region has the DNA TGTGCCAGCTACACAGGGGGGGAGACCCTGTACTTC.

This clonotype was detected only a few times. The chain joins TRBV6-2 or TRBV6-3 to TRBJ1-2, with 7 bases lining up with TRBD1. The CDR3 sequence is 17 residues long. Germline CDR1 MNHEY, CDR2 SVGEGT. Unmatched junction bases numbered 14, after V lost 3 bases and J lost 4 bases. The CDR3 coding sequence is TGTGCCAGCAGTTATACCCGTGGGACAGATGGGGCCTATGGCTACACCTTC. It encodes CASSYTRGTDGAYGYTF.

This clonotype turned up a few times. The gene calls are TRBV5-4 and TRBJ2-5, with 13 bases identical to TRBD2. The CDR3 contains 16 residues. The ends lost 5 bases at V and 6 bases at J; junction bases unmatched: 10. Germline-derived CDR1 and CDR2 are SGHNT and YYREEE (reference sequence). The CDR3 reads CASSPGTSGVGKTQYF. CDR3 bases: TGTGCCAGCAGTCCCGGGACTAGCGGGGTAGGGAAGACCCAGTACTTC.

This rearrangement joins TRBV6-1 to TRBJ1-3; 7 nucleotides line up with TRBD1. The CDR3 length is 14 residues. Germline V gene sequence: CDR1 MNHNS, CDR2 SASEGT. The trim removed 3 bases at V and 4 bases at J, leaving 3 bases unmatched. In nucleotides, the CDR3 is TGTGCCAGCAGTGATGGGACAGTCGGAAACACCATATATTTT. Protein product: CASSDGTVGNTIYF.

This clonotype has at least ten counts. CDR3 nucleotides: TGTGCCAGCAGAGCGGGGGGGCCGGGAAATGAGCAGTTCTTC. It specifies CASRAGGPGNEQFF. This chain links TRBV6-2 or TRBV6-3 with TRBJ2-1, with 10 bases aligning to TRBD2. The CDR3 extends over 14 amino acids. V was clipped by 6 bases and J by 7 bases; unmatched bases: 6. Germline values: CDR1 MNHEY, CDR2 SVGEGT.

This clonotype occurred a few times. The chain employs TRBV6-1 and TRBJ2-1; D unresolved. V was pared by 11 bases and J by 2 bases, with 13 bases between. In germline, CDR1 is MNHNS, CDR2 SASEGT. The CDR3 runs to 13 residues. The CDR3 bases are TGTGCCTGCATGGGCGGTACCTACAATGAGCAGTTCTTC. As protein: CACMGGTYNEQFF.

This clonotype was counted only a few times. The chain employs TRBV7-8 and TRBJ1-5, with 9 bases that match TRBD1. Germline values: CDR1 SGHVS, CDR2 FQNEAQ. The junction had 7 bases not matched to a gene; V was cut back by 5 bases and J by 8 bases. This CDR3 region has 14 residues. The CDR3 sequence: CASSTTGGKEPQHF. For the CDR3, the DNA is TGTGCCAGCAGCACCACAGGGGGCAAAGAGCCCCAGCATTTT.

This clonotype was seen at least ten times. This sequence joins TRBV12-3 or TRBV12-4 and TRBJ2-1; no reliable D call. Trimming removed 7 bases at V and 3 bases at J, with 7 bases between. The CDR3 has 12 amino acids. CDR3: CASTVSYNEQFF. The CDR3 nucleotides read TGTGCCAGCACCGTTAGCTACAATGAGCAGTTCTTC.

This clonotype was found a few times. The rearrangement links TRBV7-6 to TRBJ2-1; D not certain. The CDR3 sequence is 15 residues long. The germline V gene encodes CDR1 SGHVS and CDR2 FNYEAQ. V was pared by 5 bases and J by 8 bases, with 19 bases between. The CDR3 protein is CASSPPGPLVHEQFF. The CDR3 DNA follows: TGTGCCAGCAGCCCCCCGGGCCCTCTTGTCCATGAGCAGTTCTTC.

This clonotype occurred once. The chain employs TRBV7-9 and TRBJ2-4; TRBD1 might be the D (6 bases). The germline CDR1 and CDR2 sequences are SEHNR and FQNEAQ (reference sequence). V was cut by 6 bases and J by 2 bases, with 17 bases left in between. The CDR3 is made up of 16 amino acids. Written as DNA, the CDR3 is TGTGCCAGCAGTTCTAGGGGAGACAGGACCAAAAACATTCAGTACTTC. Its translation is CASSSRGDRTKNIQYF. Based on the CDR3 plus reference TRBV7-9 and TRBJ2-4, the full variable domain is DTGVSQNPRHKITKRGQNVTFRCDPISEHNRLYWYRQTLGQGPEFLTYFQNEAQLEKSRLLSDRFSAERPKGSFSTLEIQRTEQGDSAMYLCASSSRGDRTKNIQYFGAGTRLSVL.